What follows are 23 T cell receptor beta chains derived from one specimen sequenced in a study of blood T cell repertoires in COVID-19. Sequencing was performed with immunoSEQ multiplex PCR; in TCRdb, only in-frame clones are kept and a portion is missing. The data contain over 85,000 clones, about three quarters of them singletons. Sample: peripheral blood. The receptors here all came from a woman at least 80 years old with active or convalescent COVID-19.

With regard to this clone: Other DNA sequences from this sample encode an identical CDR3 as well. The chain carries TRBV5-1 and TRBJ2-1; D call uncertain. With 0 bases removed from V and 3 bases from J, the gap between germline ends came to 4 bases. Looked up from germline, CDR1 is SGHRS and CDR2 is YFSETQ. CDR3 size: 13 residues. CDR3 region: CASSLDSYNEQFF. For the CDR3, the DNA is TGCGCCAGCAGCTTGGACAGCTACAATGAGCAGTTCTTC. Using reference TRBV5-1 and TRBJ2-1 for the parts outside the CDR3, the full variable domain is KAGVTQTPRYLIKTRGQQVTLSCSPISGHRSVSWYQQTPGQGLQFLFEYFSETQRNKGNFPGRFSGRQFSNSRSEMNVSTLELGDSALYLCASSLDSYNEQFFGPGTRLTVL.

This rearrangement joins TRBV7-8 to TRBJ2-1; 8 bases match TRBD2. Germline CDR1 SGHVS, CDR2 FQNEAQ. This CDR3 is built from 17 residues. The ends lost 0 bases at V and 4 bases at J; junction bases unmatched: 8. CDR3 in amino acids: CASSLALSSGIYNEQFF. The CDR3 DNA reads as TGTGCCAGCAGCTTAGCGCTAAGTAGCGGGATTTACAATGAGCAGTTCTTC.

This clone occurred once. This chain connects TRBV6-5 to TRBJ1-5, with D unresolved. CDR3 length equals 15 residues. Germline V gives CDR1 MNHEY, CDR2 SVGAGI. The V end lost 0 bases, the J end lost 5 bases, and 11 bases lay between the germline ends. In DNA, the CDR3 is TGTGCCAGCAGTTACTCGAGCGGGCGGGATCAGCCCCAGCATTTT. As protein: CASSYSSGRDQPQHF.

The J gene is TRBJ2-3, the V gene TRBV6-5; 8 bases line up with TRBD2. In germline, CDR1 is MNHEY, CDR2 SVGAGI. V lost 0 bases to trimming and J lost 4 bases; unmatched junction nucleotides: 3. The length of the CDR3 is 15 residues. The CDR3: CASSYSGLAADTQYF. The CDR3 nucleotides read TGTGCCAGCAGTTACTCCGGACTAGCAGCAGATACGCAGTATTTT.

This clone was seen only a few times. The gene calls are TRBV4-1 and TRBJ2-1; TRBD2 matches 12 bases. In germline, CDR1 is MGHRA, CDR2 YSYEKL. The CDR3 loop spans 22 amino acids. The J segment lost 0 bases and the V segment lost 1 base, leaving 16 bases of the junction unmatched. The CDR3 is CASSQAGALIGLAGISYNEQFF. CDR3 nucleotide sequence: TGCGCCAGCAGCCAAGCCGGGGCACTCATTGGACTAGCGGGGATCTCCTACAATGAGCAGTTCTTC.

The chain uses TRBV19 and TRBJ2-1; a possible D gene is TRBD2 (6 bases). Germline CDR1 reads LNHDA; CDR2 reads SQIVND (reference sequence). V was trimmed by 6 bases and J by 6 bases, leaving 15 bases between them. This CDR3 has 14 residues. CDR3 sequence (DNA): TGTGCCAGTAGGACCGATCGGGACTCCAATGAGCAGTTCTTC. It yields the protein CASRTDRDSNEQFF.

The chain couples TRBV10-3 to TRBJ1-2; TRBD1 agrees at 9 bases. CDR1 and CDR2 (germline): ENHRY, SYGVKD. The CDR3 has 14 amino acids. Unmatched junction bases numbered 10, after V lost 10 bases and J lost 4 bases. CDR3 sequence: CATHRGTGPYGYTF. Here the CDR3 DNA reads TGTGCCACCCATAGGGGGACAGGGCCCTATGGCTACACCTTC.

This clone showed up just a few times. The chain uses TRBV19 and TRBJ1-5, with D unresolved. The CDR3 spans 14 residues. Germline V lookup: CDR1 LNHDA, CDR2 SQIVND (reference sequence). V was trimmed by 10 bases and J by 0 bases, leaving 13 bases between them. The CDR3, as DNA: TGTGCCACCAGTGGCCCTTATAGCAATCAGCCCCAGCATTTT. This codes for CATSGPYSNQPQHF.

This chain links TRBV2 with TRBJ1-1; 11 bases line up with TRBD1. From germline, CDR1 is SNHLY and CDR2 FYNNEI. This CDR3 has 14 amino acids. Trimming removed 7 bases from V and 6 bases from J; junction bases left unmatched: 7. For the CDR3, the DNA is TGTGCCAGCATCCCGGACAGGGGGCGACCTGAAGCTTTCTTT. Translating it yields CASIPDRGRPEAFF.

This clone turned up a few times. The CDR3 nucleotides read TGTGCCAGCAGCTTAGGCACTAAGAACACTGAAGCTTTCTTT. The encoded protein is CASSLGTKNTEAFF. The genes are TRBV11-2 and TRBJ1-1; D is unresolved. Looked up from germline, CDR1 is SGHAT and CDR2 is FQNNGV. Trimming stripped 1 base from V and 1 base from J, with 7 bases between. The CDR3 consists of 14 residues.

The CDR3 nucleotides read TGTGCCAGCAGCTTAGTGGGGAGCTCCTACAATGAGCAGTTCTTC. Translation gives CASSLVGSSYNEQFF. The chain couples TRBV7-2 to TRBJ2-1, with a weak D call TRBD2 (5 bases). Germline V gene sequence: CDR1 SGHTA, CDR2 FQGNSA. V shed 1 base and J shed 0 bases, with 7 bases lying between them. The length of the CDR3 is 15 residues.

This clone was detected only once. This chain uses TRBV4-1 with TRBJ2-7; possible D gene TRBD1, 6 bases. V lost 3 bases and J 4 bases, leaving 22 bases between the germline ends. The CDR3 extends over 17 amino acids. The germline V gene encodes CDR1 MGHRA and CDR2 YSYEKL. CDR3 nucleotide sequence: TGCGCCAGCAGCCATCCGGTCAGGGGTTCTAAAGGGTACGAGCAGTACTTC. Its translation: CASSHPVRGSKGYEQYF.

The chain couples TRBV15 to TRBJ2-7, with 7 bases lining up with TRBD1. Germline V gene lookup returns CDR1 LNHNV and CDR2 YYDKDF (reference sequence). Trimming at V came to 4 bases and at J to 5 bases, leaving 11 bases not matched to a gene. This CDR3 has 15 residues. CDR3 in DNA: TGTGCCACCAGCACATCTACAGGGGTTCTCCACGAGCAGTACTTC. Translated: CATSTSTGVLHEQYF. Filled out from reference TRBV15 and TRBJ2-7, the complete variable domain reads DAMVIQNPRYQVTQFGKPVTLSCSQTLNHNVMYWYQQKSSQAPKLLFHYYDKDFNNEADTPDNFQSRRPNTSFCFLDIRSPGLGDTAMYLCATSTSTGVLHEQYFGPGTRLTVT.

This clone turned up a few times. Additional DNA sequences in this sample encode the identical CDR3. This sequence joins TRBV3-1 (or the pseudogene TRBV3-2) and TRBJ2-7; 12 positions match TRBD2. V gave up 4 bases and J gave up 1 base; unmatched junction bases: 5. Germline CDR1 and CDR2: LGHDT and YNNKEL (reference sequence). This CDR3 is 16 amino acids long. CDR3 protein: CASSRGLAGISYEQYF. The CDR3 DNA reads TGTGCCAGCAGCCGCGGACTAGCGGGAATATCCTACGAGCAGTACTTC.

This clone was picked up one time. The chain recombines TRBV12-3 or TRBV12-4 with TRBJ2-7; 8 bases fit TRBD2. This CDR3 is built from 13 residues. With 6 bases clipped from V and 6 bases from J, the junction kept 7 bases outside the gene matches. CDR3: CASRLSGKSEQYF. The CDR3 nucleotides are TGTGCCAGCAGACTTAGCGGGAAAAGCGAGCAGTACTTC.

V usage is TRBV10-1 and J usage is TRBJ1-3; the match to TRBD1 covers 7 bases. CDR1 and CDR2 from the germline V gene are WNHNN and SYGVQD (reference sequence). This CDR3 is 16 amino acids long. Germline trimming cut 5 bases from V and 0 bases from J; bases unmatched to any gene: 7. The CDR3 nucleotides read TGCGCCAGCAGTAGGGACAGACCGTACTCTGGAAACACCATATATTTT. Translation: CASSRDRPYSGNTIYF.

The chain is built from TRBV6-1 and TRBJ2-7; 9 bases are a match to TRBD2. The CDR3 is 14 amino acids. J lost 2 bases, V lost 3 bases, and 2 bases had no gene match. CDR1 and CDR2 (germline): MNHNS, SASEGT. CDR3 region: CASSDLAGTYEQYF. Here the CDR3 DNA reads TGTGCCAGCAGTGATCTAGCGGGAACCTACGAGCAGTACTTC.

The chain has TRBV5-1 and TRBJ2-5, with D maybe TRBD2 (6 bases). CDR1 and CDR2 from the germline V gene are SGHRS and YFSETQ. The CDR3 extends over 13 amino acids. The V gene lost 0 bases and the J gene lost 6 bases, with 9 bases spanning the gap. DNA for the CDR3: TGCGCCAGCAGCTTGGCGGGGGTGCAGACCCAGTACTTC. It yields the protein CASSLAGVQTQYF.

The V gene is TRBV5-4, the J gene TRBJ2-7; a weak D match, TRBD1 (9 bases). From germline, CDR1 is SGHNT and CDR2 YYREEE (reference sequence). The CDR3 extends over 15 amino acids. The V and J ends lost 4 bases and 7 bases respectively, with 21 bases between them. The CDR3 DNA sequence: TGTGCCAGCAGCGACCGGGGACAGGGACTAGGAGAGCAGTACTTC. As protein: CASSDRGQGLGEQYF. Based on the CDR3 plus reference TRBV5-4 and TRBJ2-7, the full variable domain is ETGVTQSPTHLIKTRGQQVTLRCSSQSGHNTVSWYQQALGQGPQFIFQYYREEENGRGNFPPRFSGLQFPNYSSELNVNALELDDSALYLCASSDRGQGLGEQYFGPGTRLTVT.

A few counts support this clone. This sequence joins TRBV14 and TRBJ2-2; a weak D match, TRBD2 (6 bases). CDR1 SGHDN and CDR2 FVKESK come from the germline V gene. The CDR3 is made up of 14 amino acids. With 1 base removed from V and 5 bases from J, the gap between germline ends came to 8 bases. This CDR3 reads CASSQVGRTGELFF. The CDR3 region has the DNA TGTGCCAGCAGCCAAGTCGGGAGAACCGGGGAGCTGTTTTTT.

The V and J genes are TRBV28 and TRBJ1-5; D ambiguous. The germline gives CDR1 MDHEN, CDR2 SYDVKM. Deletions cut 1 base from V and 5 bases from J, with 12 bases between. The CDR3 is made up of 15 amino acids. The CDR3 region is CASSLFGQIYQPQHF. In DNA form, the CDR3 reads TGTGCCAGCAGTTTATTTGGCCAGATATATCAGCCCCAGCATTTT. The full variable domain, its missing parts supplied by reference TRBV28 and TRBJ1-5, is DVKVTQSSRYLVKRTGEKVFLECVQDMDHENMFWYRQDPGLGLRLIYFSYDVKMKEKGDIPEGYSVSREKKERFSLILESASTNQTSMYLCASSLFGQIYQPQHFGDGTRLSIL.

This CDR3 reads CASRLAGGSYEQYF. The CDR3 nucleotides read TGTGCCAGCAGACTAGCGGGAGGCTCCTACGAGCAGTACTTC. The chain has TRBV4-2 and TRBJ2-7; TRBD2 aligns across 12 bases. Germline V gene data show CDR1 as LGHNA and CDR2 as YNFKEQ. J was trimmed by 0 bases and V by 6 bases; bases with no gene match: 0. The CDR3 consists of 14 residues.

This clone was seen only once. The chain couples TRBV2 to TRBJ2-5; 9 bases line up with TRBD2. The CDR3 length is 15 residues. CDR1 SNHLY and CDR2 FYNNEI come from the germline V gene. Trimming took 7 bases from V and 4 from J; bases not matched to a gene: 10. The CDR3 is CASTGGSGRLETQYF. The CDR3 coding sequence is TGTGCCAGCACCGGGGGGAGCGGGAGGTTAGAGACCCAGTACTTC.